This T cell receptor beta chain was captured by sequencing in a study of blood T cell repertoires in COVID-19. Whole-study context: Researchers got acute and convalescent COVID-19 samples from the United States, Italy and Spain. In each case, the material was cDNA or gDNA derived from T cells, B-cell-depleted T cells, or PBMCs.

Trimming took off 9 bases at V and 3 bases at J, with 15 bases between the two ends. The CDR3 has 15 residues. Germline V CDR1 and CDR2: LNHDA, SQIVND (reference sequence). Original handling: Estimation of nucleated cell counts relied on the amplification of reference gene primers. Assay used: immunoSEQ multiplex PCR; TCRdb lists only in-frame clones, some missing. V and J calls and clone size are copied from that table; D and trimming were computed from the DNA. The sample has roughly 69,000 clones; roughly 84% are singletons. The sample consisted of peripheral blood. This TCR came from a man over 45 with active COVID-19. The chain uses TRBV19 and TRBJ2-6; a weak D match, TRBD2 (5 bases). The DNA for the CDR3 is TGTGCCAGGAGGCGGGTCAGGTTTGGGGCCAACGTCCTGACTTTC. The encoded protein is CARRRVRFGANVLTF.